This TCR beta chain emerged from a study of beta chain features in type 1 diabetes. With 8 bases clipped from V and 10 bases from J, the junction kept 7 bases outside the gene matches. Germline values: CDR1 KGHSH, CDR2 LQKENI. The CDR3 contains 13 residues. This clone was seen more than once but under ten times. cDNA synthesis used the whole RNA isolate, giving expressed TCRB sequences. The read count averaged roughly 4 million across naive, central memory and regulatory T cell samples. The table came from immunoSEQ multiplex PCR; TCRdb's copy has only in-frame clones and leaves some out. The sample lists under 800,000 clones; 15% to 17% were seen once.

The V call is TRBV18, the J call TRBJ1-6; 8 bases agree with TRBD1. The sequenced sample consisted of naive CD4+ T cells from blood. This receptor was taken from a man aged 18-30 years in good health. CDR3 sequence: CASATGVGSPLHF. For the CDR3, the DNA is TGTGCCAGCGCGACAGGGGTAGGGTCACCCCTCCACTTT.